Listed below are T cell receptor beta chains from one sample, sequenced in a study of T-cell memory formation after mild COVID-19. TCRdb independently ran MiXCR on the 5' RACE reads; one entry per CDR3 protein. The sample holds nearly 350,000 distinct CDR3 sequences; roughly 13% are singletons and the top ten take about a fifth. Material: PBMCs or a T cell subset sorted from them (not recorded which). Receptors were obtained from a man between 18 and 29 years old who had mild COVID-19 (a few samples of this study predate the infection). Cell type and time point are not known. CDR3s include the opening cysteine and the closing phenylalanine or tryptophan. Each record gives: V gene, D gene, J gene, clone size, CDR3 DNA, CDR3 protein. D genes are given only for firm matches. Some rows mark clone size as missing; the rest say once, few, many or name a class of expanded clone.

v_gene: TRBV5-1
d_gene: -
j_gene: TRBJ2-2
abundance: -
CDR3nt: TGCGCCAGCAGCTTGGACGGAACGGATTCGAACACCGGGGAGCTGTTTTTT
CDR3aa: CASSLDGTDSNTGELFF

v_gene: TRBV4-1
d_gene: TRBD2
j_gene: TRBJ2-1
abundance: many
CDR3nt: TGCGCCAGCAGCCGTCGACTAGCGGGGGTGAACGACAATGAGCAGTTCTTC
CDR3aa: CASSRRLAGVNDNEQFF

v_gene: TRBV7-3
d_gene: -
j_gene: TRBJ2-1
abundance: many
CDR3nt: TGTGCCAGCAGCGACGGAGGGCTAGTGGCCAATGAGCAGTTCTTC
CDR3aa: CASSDGGLVANEQFF

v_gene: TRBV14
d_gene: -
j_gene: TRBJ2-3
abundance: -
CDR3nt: TGTGCCAGCAGTCGCGGAGGGGGCAGGGTCACAGATACGCAGTATTTT
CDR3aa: CASSRGGGRVTDTQYF

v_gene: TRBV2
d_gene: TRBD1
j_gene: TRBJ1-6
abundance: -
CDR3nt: TGTGCCAGCAGTGAAAGGGGACGGGACAGGATATCACCCCTCCACTTT
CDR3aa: CASSERGRDRISPLHF

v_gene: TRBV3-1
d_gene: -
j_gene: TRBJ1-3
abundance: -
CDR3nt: TGTGCCAGCAGCCAGACGGACGGAAACACCATATATTTT
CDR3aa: CASSQTDGNTIYF

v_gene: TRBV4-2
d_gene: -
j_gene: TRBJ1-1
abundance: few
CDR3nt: TGTGCCAGCAGCCAAACCGGGACCGAAGCTTTCTTT
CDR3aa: CASSQTGTEAFF

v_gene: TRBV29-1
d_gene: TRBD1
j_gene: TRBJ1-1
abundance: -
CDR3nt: TGCAGCGTGGGACAGATCATGAACACTGAAGCTTTCTTT
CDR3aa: CSVGQIMNTEAFF

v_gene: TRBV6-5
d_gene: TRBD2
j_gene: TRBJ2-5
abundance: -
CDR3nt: TGTGCCAGCAGTTACTACCTAGGGACTAGTGAAGAGACCCAGTACTTC
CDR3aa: CASSYYLGTSEETQYF

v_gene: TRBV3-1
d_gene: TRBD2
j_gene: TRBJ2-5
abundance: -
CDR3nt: TGTGCCAGCAGCCAAATAAGGGGCTTGAGCGGGGGGGCTGGAGAGACCCAGTACTTC
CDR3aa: CASSQIRGLSGGAGETQYF

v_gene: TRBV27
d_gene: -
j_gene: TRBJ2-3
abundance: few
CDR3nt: TGTGCCAGCAGTCGCAACCGACCCGACGGAAACACAGATACGCAGTATTTT
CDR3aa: CASSRNRPDGNTDTQYF

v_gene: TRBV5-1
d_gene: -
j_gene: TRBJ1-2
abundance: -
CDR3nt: TGCGCCAGCAGCTTGGAGTGGGGAAACTATGGCTACACCTTC
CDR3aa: CASSLEWGNYGYTF

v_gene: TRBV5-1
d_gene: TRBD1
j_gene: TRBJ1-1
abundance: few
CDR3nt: TGCGCCAGCAGCGGACATCAGGGGGCGCGGACTGAAGCTTTCTTT
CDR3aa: CASSGHQGARTEAFF

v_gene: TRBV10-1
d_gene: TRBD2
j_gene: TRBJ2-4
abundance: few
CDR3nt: TGCGCCAGCAGTGAGTCGCGGGGGGGAAGAGACATTCAGTACTTC
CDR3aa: CASSESRGGRDIQYF

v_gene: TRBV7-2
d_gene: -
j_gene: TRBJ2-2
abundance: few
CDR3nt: TGTGCCAGCAGCTTAGTTTTCGGTTCCGGGGAGCTGTTTTTT
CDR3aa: CASSLVFGSGELFF

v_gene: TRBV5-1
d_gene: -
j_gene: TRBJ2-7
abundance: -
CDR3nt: TGCGCCAGCAGCTTGGAGATGGGGCGTAAAGGCGAGCAGTACTTC
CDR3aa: CASSLEMGRKGEQYF

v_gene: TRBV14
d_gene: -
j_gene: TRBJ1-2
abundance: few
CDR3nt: TGTGCCAGCAGCCAACTCCTACAGGGCGAAGGCTACACCTTC
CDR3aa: CASSQLLQGEGYTF

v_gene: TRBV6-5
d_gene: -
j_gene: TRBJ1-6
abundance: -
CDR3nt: TGTGCCAGCAGTTACTCGATCGGGTTGGGCTCCAGCTCCTATAATTCACCCCTCCACTTT
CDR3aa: CASSYSIGLGSSSYNSPLHF

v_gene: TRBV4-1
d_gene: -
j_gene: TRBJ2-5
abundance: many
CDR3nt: TGCGCCAGCAGCCGCCCTCCAGCACCGGGAGAGACCCAGTACTTC
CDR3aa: CASSRPPAPGETQYF

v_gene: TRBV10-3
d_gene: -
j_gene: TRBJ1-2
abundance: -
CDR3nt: TGTGCCATCAGGTTGGACACAACACTCTATGGCTACACCTTC
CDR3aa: CAIRLDTTLYGYTF

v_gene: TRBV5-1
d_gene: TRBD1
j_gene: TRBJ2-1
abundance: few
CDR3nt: TGCGCCAGCAGCTTGGTAGGACAGGGTGAGCAGTTCTTC
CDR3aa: CASSLVGQGEQFF

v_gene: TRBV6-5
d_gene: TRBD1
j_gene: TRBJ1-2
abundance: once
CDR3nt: TGTGCCAGCAGCCAGACAGGGGGCGCCGACTATGGCTACACCTTC
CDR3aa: CASSQTGGADYGYTF

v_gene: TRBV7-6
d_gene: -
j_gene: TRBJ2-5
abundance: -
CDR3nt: TGTGCCAGCACCCTCGCCGAGACCCAGTACTTC
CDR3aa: CASTLAETQYF

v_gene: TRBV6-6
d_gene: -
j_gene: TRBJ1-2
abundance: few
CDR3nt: TGTGCCAGCATGGTAACTAATGGCTACACCTTC
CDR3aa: CASMVTNGYTF

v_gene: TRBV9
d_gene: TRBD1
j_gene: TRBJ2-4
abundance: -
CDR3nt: TGTGCCAGCAGCCAAGGGACAGGGATGAACATTCAGTACTTC
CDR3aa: CASSQGTGMNIQYF

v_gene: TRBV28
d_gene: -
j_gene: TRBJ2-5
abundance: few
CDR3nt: TGTGCCAGCAGCGAGGGAGTTACGGTTCAGTACTTC
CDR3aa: CASSEGVTVQYF

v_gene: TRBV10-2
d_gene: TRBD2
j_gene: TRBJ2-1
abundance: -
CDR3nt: TGCGCCAGCAGTGTTAGCGGGGGGGCAATTGAGCAGTTCTTC
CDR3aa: CASSVSGGAIEQFF

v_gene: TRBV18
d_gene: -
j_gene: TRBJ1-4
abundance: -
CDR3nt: TGTGCCAGCTCACGACGGACGGGGTCGGATGAAAAACTGTTTTTT
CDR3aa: CASSRRTGSDEKLFF

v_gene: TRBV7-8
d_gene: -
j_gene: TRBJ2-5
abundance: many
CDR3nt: TGTGCCAGCAGCGGAGCTAGCGACCAAGAGACCCAGTACTTC
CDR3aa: CASSGASDQETQYF

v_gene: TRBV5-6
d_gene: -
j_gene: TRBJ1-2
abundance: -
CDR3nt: TGTGCCAGCAGCCGGGACCCTAACTATGGCTACACCTTC
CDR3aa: CASSRDPNYGYTF

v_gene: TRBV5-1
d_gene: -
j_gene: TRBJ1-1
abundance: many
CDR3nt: TGCGCCAGCAAGCAGAACCAGAACACTGAAGCTTTCTTT
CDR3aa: CASKQNQNTEAFF

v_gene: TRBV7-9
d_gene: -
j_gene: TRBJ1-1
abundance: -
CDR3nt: TGTGCCAGCAGCCAGATAGTGAGCACTGAAGCTTTCTTT
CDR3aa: CASSQIVSTEAFF

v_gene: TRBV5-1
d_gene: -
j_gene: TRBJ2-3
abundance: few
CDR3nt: TGCGCCAGCAGCACGACGGGGGGCCGGGATACGCAGTATTTT
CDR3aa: CASSTTGGRDTQYF

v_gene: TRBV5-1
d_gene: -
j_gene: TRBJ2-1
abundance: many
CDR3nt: TGCGCCAGCAGCTCCACGGCAGGCAGCGGCTCCTACAATGAGCAGTTCTTC
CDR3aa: CASSSTAGSGSYNEQFF

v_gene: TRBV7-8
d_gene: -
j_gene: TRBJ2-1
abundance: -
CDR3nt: TGTGCCAGCAGCGGAGGGGACTTCTCCTACAATGAGCAGTTCTTC
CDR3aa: CASSGGDFSYNEQFF

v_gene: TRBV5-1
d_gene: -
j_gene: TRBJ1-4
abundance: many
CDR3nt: TGCGCCAGCAGCTTTTTACAGGGAGCTAATGAAAAACTGTTTTTT
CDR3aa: CASSFLQGANEKLFF

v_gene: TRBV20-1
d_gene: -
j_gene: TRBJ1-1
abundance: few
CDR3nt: TGCAGTGCTAGAGCGGCAATAGGACAAAGAGTGAACACTGAAGCTTTCTTT
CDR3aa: CSARAAIGQRVNTEAFF

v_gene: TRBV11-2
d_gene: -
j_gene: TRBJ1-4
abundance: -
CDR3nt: TGTGCCAGCAGCGTTTTCTCCGGGACGGGTGAAAAACTGTTTTTT
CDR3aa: CASSVFSGTGEKLFF

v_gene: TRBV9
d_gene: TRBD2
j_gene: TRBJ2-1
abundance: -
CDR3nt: TGTGCCAGCAGCGTAGAGTCTCCGTGGCTAGCGGGCTACAATGAGCAGTTCTTC
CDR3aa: CASSVESPWLAGYNEQFF

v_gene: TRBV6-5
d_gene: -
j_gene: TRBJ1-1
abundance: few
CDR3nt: TGTGCCAGCAGTTATCGAACCACCCCAAACACTGAAGCTTTCTTT
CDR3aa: CASSYRTTPNTEAFF

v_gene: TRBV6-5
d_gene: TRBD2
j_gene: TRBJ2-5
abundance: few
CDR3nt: TGTGCCAGCAGTTACCCCTCGGCTAGCGGGGACCAGTACTTC
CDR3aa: CASSYPSASGDQYF

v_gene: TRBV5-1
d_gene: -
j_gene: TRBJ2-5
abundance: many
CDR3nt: TGCGCCAGCAGCTTGGTTGGACCCTATCAAGAGACCCAGTACTTC
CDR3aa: CASSLVGPYQETQYF

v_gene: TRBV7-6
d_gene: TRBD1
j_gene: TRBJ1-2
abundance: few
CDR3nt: TGTGCCAGCAGCTTGTTCCCGACAGGGTCCTATGGCTACACCTTC
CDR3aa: CASSLFPTGSYGYTF

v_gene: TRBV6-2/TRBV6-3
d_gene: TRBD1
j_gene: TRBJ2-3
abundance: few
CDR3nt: TGTGCCAGCAGTCACACCGACAGGGATCTCACAGATACGCAGTATTTT
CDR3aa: CASSHTDRDLTDTQYF